The clone carrying this T cell receptor beta chain was seen only a few times. TCRdb keeps only in-frame clones here, not all; method: immunoSEQ multiplex PCR. The data hold tens of thousands of clones, with around 80% observed a single time. The entry originates in a study of PD-L1 blockade in urothelial cancer. The CDR3 runs to 13 residues. Germline loops: CDR1 SEHNR, CDR2 FQNEAQ (reference sequence). Trimming removed 5 bases from V and 10 bases from J, with 17 bases in between. The chain couples TRBV7-9 to TRBJ1-1, with D unresolved. The starting material was PBMCs, obtained around atezolizumab (anti-PD-L1) treatment. The sequence came from a man between 65 and 80 years old with urothelial cancer. The CDR3 region has the DNA TGTGCCAGCAGCGGCGGCCTTGGAGTGCGAGCTTTCTTT. Translating it yields CASSGGLGVRAFF.